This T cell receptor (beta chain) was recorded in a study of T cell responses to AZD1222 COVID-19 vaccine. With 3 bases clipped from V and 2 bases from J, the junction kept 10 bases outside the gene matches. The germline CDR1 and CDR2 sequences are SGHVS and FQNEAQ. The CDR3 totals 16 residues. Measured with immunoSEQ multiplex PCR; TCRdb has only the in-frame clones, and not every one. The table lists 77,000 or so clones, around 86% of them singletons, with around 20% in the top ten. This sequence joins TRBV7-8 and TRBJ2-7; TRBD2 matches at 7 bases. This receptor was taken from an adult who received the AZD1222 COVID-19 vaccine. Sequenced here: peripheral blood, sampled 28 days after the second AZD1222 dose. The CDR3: CASSFAGGGAPYEQYF. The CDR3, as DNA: TGTGCCAGCAGCTTCGCGGGCGGGGGTGCCCCCTACGAGCAGTACTTC. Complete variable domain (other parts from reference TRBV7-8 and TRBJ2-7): GAGVSQSPRYKVAKRGQDVALRCDPISGHVSLFWYQQALGQGPEFLTYFQNEAQLDKSGLPSDRFFAERPEGSVSTLKIQRTQQEDSAVYLCASSFAGGGAPYEQYFGPGTRLTVT.